This entry describes one T cell receptor (beta chain). This clone was detected only a few times. Its recognized antigen is unknown. One base away there is no much larger clone; base qualities are not given. CDR1 and CDR2 (LGHDT, YNNKEL) derive from the germline V gene (reference sequence). V trim: 6 bases; J trim: 4 bases; unmatched bases: 4. The CDR3 holds 13 amino acids from the cysteine to the phenylalanine. Only CDR3 DNA is held: 39 bases, read in frame from base 1. This sample is drawn from a study of blood T cell repertoires in COVID-19 (dated by TCRdb to 2018 to 2021). A note on the overall study: Samples from collaborators originated in the United States, Italy and Spain and spanned both the acute and convalescent phases of COVID-19. The prospective study material was composed of cDNA or gDNA derived from T cells, B-cell-depleted T cells, or PBMCs. The dataset comprised deeply sampled blood TCRbeta repertoires from subjects exposed to, actively infected with, or recovered from COVID-19. The repertoires were released in a freely available public database meant as a resource for research on the immune response to SARS-CoV-2. Samples came from the ongoing ImmuneRACE study (first 160 participants) plus 1,254 subjects from 6 global collaborators. The sample metadata nearly always contained a de-identified subject ID, COVID-19 status, age in years and sex. HLA class I and class II types, where available, came from metadata supplied by the sample provider rather than from assay-based typing.

The paper as a whole reports these results and caveats: The amount of clinical and demographic metadata varied by source and participant and was provided uncurated.

TCRbeta CDR3 regions were amplified from genomic DNA by means of the immunoSEQ Assay, a bias-controlled multiplex PCR. From the authors' description of their analysis: The number of nucleated cells in each sample was estimated by amplification of reference gene primers within the assay. Sequence reads were collapsed and filtered to measure the absolute abundance of every unique TCRbeta CDR3 rearrangement. For each sample, productive Simpson clonality was calculated as the square root of Simpson's diversity index over productive rearrangements. In TCRdb, the immuneACCESS table is reduced to in-frame sequences with V and J assigned. These tables do not hold every clone; where another copy was compared, an unresolved V gene accounts for under half, and the others remain unexplained. That table supplies the V and J calls and clone size; D and trimming were determined from the DNA. Present in this sample are 250,000 to 300,000 clones, about 88% of which were seen just once. The top ten clones comprise around 11% of the sample.

One collaborating source in Seattle enrolled patients while the patients were actively infected and followed the patients over time throughout the course of disease. Collaborating institutions collected whole blood in K2EDTA tubes following their own protocols. For TCRbeta analysis, collaborator samples were shipped as frozen whole blood, as isolated PBMCs, or as DNA extracted from either sample type. This clonotype was obtained from a young woman with COVID-19, enrolled during active disease. The sample consisted of peripheral blood. The rearrangement combines TRBV3-1 (or the pseudogene TRBV3-2) with TRBJ2-5; 8 nucleotides in the junction match TRBD2. CDR3 region: CASRGTRAETQYF. The nucleotide sequence reads as follows: TGTGCCAGCAGGGGGACTAGGGCAGAGACCCAGTACTTC.